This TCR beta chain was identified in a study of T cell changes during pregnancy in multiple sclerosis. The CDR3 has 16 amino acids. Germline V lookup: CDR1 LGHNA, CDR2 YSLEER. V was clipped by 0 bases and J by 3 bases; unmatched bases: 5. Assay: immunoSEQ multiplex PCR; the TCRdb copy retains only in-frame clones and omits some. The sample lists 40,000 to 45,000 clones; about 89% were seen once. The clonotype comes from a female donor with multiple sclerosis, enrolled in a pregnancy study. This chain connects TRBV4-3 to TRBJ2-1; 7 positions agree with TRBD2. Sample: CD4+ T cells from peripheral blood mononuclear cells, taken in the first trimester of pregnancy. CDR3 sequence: CASSQEWGGFYNEQFF. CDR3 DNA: TGCGCCAGCAGCCAAGAATGGGGGGGGTTCTACAATGAGCAGTTCTTC.